Described below is a single TCR beta chain sequence and its context. The libraries were made with immunoSEQ v3.0 at survey level. The data were produced by immunoSEQ multiplex PCR, yet TCRdb's version contains in-frame clones alone and is incomplete. This table holds around 23,000 clones, roughly three quarters found once. These data belong to a study of long-term antiretroviral therapy in people with HIV. V lost 4 bases and J lost 3; bases outside the gene matches: 2. CDR1 SQVTM and CDR2 ANQGSEA come from the germline V gene. The CDR3 consists of 13 residues. The content of samples before DNA extraction was roughly 0.95-10 million cryopreserved PBMC.

The TCR originated in a man aged 25 to 40 with HIV. V is TRBV29-1 and J is TRBJ2-5; 10 bases are shared with TRBD2. The starting material was unsorted PBMCs, obtained 2.1 years after starting antiretroviral therapy. The DNA of the CDR3 is TGCAGCGTTGGGGGGACTAGCGAAGAGACCCAGTACTTC. Amino acid sequence: CSVGGTSEETQYF.